This TCR beta chain was identified during a study of T cell repertoires in cytomegalovirus infection. Per the germline V gene, CDR1 is MGHRA and CDR2 is YSYEKL. The CDR3 length is 16 residues. Trimming left V 1 base short and J 1 base short, with 13 bases between. MiXCR, applied by TCRdb to the reads, yields one record per CDR3 protein. The top ten clones hold roughly 15% of a sample with about 440,000 distinct CDR3 sequences, around 32% of them seen once. The chain employs TRBV4-1 and TRBJ2-5; D gene ambiguous. The sequenced sample was PBMCs. This sequence originates from a human donor in good health (CMV status not recorded). Some clones in this sample may be carry-over from other donors' samples. For the CDR3, the DNA is TGCGCCAGCAGCCAAGCCCAGCTCGATGGCCAAGAGACCCAGTACTTC. This encodes CASSQAQLDGQETQYF.